Described below is a single TCR beta chain sequence and its context. The antigen remains unidentified. This record belongs to a study of CD8+CD57+ T cells in acquired aplastic anemia. Findings and caveats of the study: The study found no significant CD8+ Simpson's diversity difference between patients and controls. Patients and controls shared over 25 CD8+ CDR3 sequences, highly expressed in patients.

Patients selected for sequencing had displayed CD8+CD57+ cell expansion by flow cytometry. The patients all had a severe acquired aplastic anemia diagnosis. Receipt of therapy had not occurred in any patient by the time of blood sampling. The CDR3 has 15 amino acids. The germline V and J ends were trimmed by 3 bases and 5 bases, with 16 bases remaining between them. The germline CDR1 and CDR2 sequences are SSHAT and FNYEAQ (reference sequence). Genomic DNA provided the template from which TCR beta VDJ and CDR3 profiles were obtained. TCRdb reanalysed the reads using MiXCR and keeps one entry per CDR3 protein. The sample lists hundreds of thousands of distinct CDR3 sequences; 82% were seen once.

The chain joins TRBV7-7 to TRBJ1-2; TRBD1 is a possible D gene (5 bases). This sequence originates from a human donor with aplastic anemia. Sequences were obtained from sorted CD4+, CD8+, or CD8+CD57+ T cells (not recorded which) from PBMCs. CDR3 bases: TGTGCCAGCAGCTTTACGACGGGGGGGGGGTATGGCTACACCTTC. The encoded protein is CASSFTTGGGYGYTF. Combining the CDR3 with reference TRBV7-7 and TRBJ1-2 gives the whole variable domain GAGVSQSPRYKVTKRGQDVTLRCDPISSHATLYWYQQALGQGPEFLTYFNYEAQPDKSGLPSDRFSAERPEGSISTLTIQRTEQRDSAMYRCASSFTTGGGYGYTFGSGTRLTVV.